This paragraph reports one T cell receptor beta chain. Its cognate antigen is unknown. This entry is derived from a study of cytomegalovirus exposure and HLA in healthy donors. Study-wide results and limits: Accurate predictions that matched the HLA-A and HLA-B alleles of most subjects were reportedly made from TCR beta sequences.

PCR was performed using 60 Vbeta and 13 Jbeta primers. Authors' methods: A follow-up analysis tallied approximately 85 million unique TCR beta chains, approximately 10 million shared. The table came from immunoSEQ multiplex PCR; TCRdb's copy has only in-frame clones and leaves some out. The V and J calls and clone size come from that table; D and trimming were worked out from the DNA. This sample has 100,000 to 150,000 clones, with around 78% found just once. Sequencing was carried out using PBMCs. The sequence was collected from a man aged 18 to 30 in good health and CMV-seropositive.

The CDR3 reads CASSSSGGASYEQYF. DNA of the CDR3: TGTGCCAGCAGCTCTAGTGGGGGGGCCTCCTACGAGCAGTACTTC. The chain is built from TRBV7-2 and TRBJ2-7; possible D gene TRBD2, 7 bases. This CDR3 region has 15 residues. Trimming pared 4 bases from V and 0 bases from J, leaving 13 bases between. The germline CDR1 and CDR2 sequences are SGHTA and FQGNSA. Based on the CDR3 plus reference TRBV7-2 and TRBJ2-7, the full variable domain is GAGVSQSPSNKVTEKGKDVELRCDPISGHTALYWYRQSLGQGLEFLIYFQGNSAPDKSGLPSDRFSAERTGGSVSTLTIQRTQQEDSAVYLCASSSSGGASYEQYFGPGTRLTVT.